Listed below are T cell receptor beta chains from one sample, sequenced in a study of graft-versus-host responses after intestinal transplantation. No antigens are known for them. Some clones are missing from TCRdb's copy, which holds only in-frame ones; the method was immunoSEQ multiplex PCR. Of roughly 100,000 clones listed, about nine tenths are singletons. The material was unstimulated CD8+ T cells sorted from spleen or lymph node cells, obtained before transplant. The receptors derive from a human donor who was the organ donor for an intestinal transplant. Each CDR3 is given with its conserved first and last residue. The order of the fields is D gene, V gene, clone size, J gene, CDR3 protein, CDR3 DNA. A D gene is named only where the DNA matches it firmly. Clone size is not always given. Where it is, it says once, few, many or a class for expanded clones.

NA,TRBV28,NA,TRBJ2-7,CASSPGSVVGRDYEQYF,TGTGCCAGCAGTCCAGGATCCGTCGTTGGCAGAGACTACGAGCAGTACTTC
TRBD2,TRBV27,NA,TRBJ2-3,CASSPYSGRRGDTQYF,TGTGCCAGCAGTCCGTATAGCGGGAGGCGGGGAGATACGCAGTATTTT
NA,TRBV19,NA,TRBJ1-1,CASSISGFEAFF,TGTGCCAGTAGTATCTCGGGTTTTGAAGCTTTCTTT
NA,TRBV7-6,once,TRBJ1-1,CASSRGPGSGAFF,TGTGCCAGCAGCCGAGGCCCTGGTAGTGGAGCTTTCTTT
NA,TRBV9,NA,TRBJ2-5,CASSPWPGKETQYF,TGTGCCAGCAGCCCTTGGCCGGGTAAAGAGACCCAGTACTTC
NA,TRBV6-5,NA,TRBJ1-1,CASSYGPLDEAFF,TGTGCCAGCAGTTACGGGCCCTTGGATGAAGCTTTCTTT
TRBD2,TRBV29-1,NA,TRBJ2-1,CSKTRAGAYNEQFF,TGCAGTAAAACCAGGGCGGGGGCCTACAATGAGCAGTTCTTC
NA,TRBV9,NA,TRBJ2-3,CASSGNPGSTDTQYF,TGTGCCAGCAGCGGGAATCCGGGGTCCACAGATACGCAGTATTTT
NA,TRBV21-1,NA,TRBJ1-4,CASSKARRGNEKLFF,TGTGCCAGCAGCAAAGCGCGTCGGGGGAATGAAAAACTGTTTTTT
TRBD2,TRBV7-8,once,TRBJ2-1,CASSLEVLAGSYNEQFF,TGTGCCAGCAGCTTAGAGGTTCTAGCGGGCTCCTACAATGAGCAGTTCTTC
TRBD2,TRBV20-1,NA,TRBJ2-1,CSVIAGVEQFF,TGCAGTGTAATAGCGGGAGTTGAGCAGTTCTTC
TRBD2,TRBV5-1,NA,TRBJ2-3,CASSTLAGRTDTQYF,TGCGCCAGCAGCACCCTAGCGGGCCGCACAGATACGCAGTATTTT
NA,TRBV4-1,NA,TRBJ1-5,CASSQEMGANYNQPQHF,TGCGCCAGCAGCCAAGAAATGGGGGCGAATTACAATCAGCCCCAGCATTTT
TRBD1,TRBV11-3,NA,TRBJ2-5,CASSQTTGPQETQYF,TGTGCCAGCAGCCAGACGACAGGGCCCCAAGAGACCCAGTACTTC
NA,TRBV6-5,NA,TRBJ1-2,CASSETDHYGYTF,TGTGCCAGCAGTGAAACAGATCACTATGGCTACACCTTC
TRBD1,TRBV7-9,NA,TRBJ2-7,CASSLRDSYEQYF,TGTGCCAGCAGCTTACGGGACAGCTACGAGCAGTACTTC
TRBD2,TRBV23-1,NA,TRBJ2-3,CASSHYNNSGGAPSWSTDTQYF,TGCGCCAGCAGTCATTACAACAATAGCGGGGGGGCCCCATCATGGAGCACAGATACGCAGTATTTT
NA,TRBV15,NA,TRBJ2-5,CATSRDGGTEQETQYF,TGTGCCACCAGCAGAGATGGAGGGACAGAACAAGAGACCCAGTACTTC
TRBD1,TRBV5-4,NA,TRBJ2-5,CASSEPDRLGETQYF,TGTGCCAGCAGCGAGCCGGACAGGCTTGGAGAGACCCAGTACTTC
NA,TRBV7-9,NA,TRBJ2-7,CASSSPGLLYEQYF,TGTGCCAGCAGCTCACCGGGTCTACTCTACGAGCAGTACTTC
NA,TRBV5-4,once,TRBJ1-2,CASSLGHPSADGYTF,TGTGCCAGCAGCTTAGGACACCCCTCGGCAGATGGCTACACCTTC
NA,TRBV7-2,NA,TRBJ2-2,CASSIWGGPNTGELFF,TGTGCCAGCAGTATTTGGGGGGGCCCGAACACCGGGGAGCTGTTTTTT
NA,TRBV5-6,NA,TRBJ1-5,CASSLQGNQPQHF,TGTGCCAGCAGCTTACAGGGCAATCAGCCCCAGCATTTT
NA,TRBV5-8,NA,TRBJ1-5,CASSLAGVPNQPQHF,TGTGCCAGCAGCTTGGCCGGGGTCCCTAATCAGCCCCAGCATTTT
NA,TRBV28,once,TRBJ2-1,CASRMNVGHEQFF,TGTGCCAGCAGGATGAATGTGGGCCATGAGCAGTTCTTC
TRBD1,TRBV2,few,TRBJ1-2,CASRPGTGRLYGYTF,TGTGCCAGCAGGCCCGGGACAGGGAGGCTCTATGGCTACACCTTC
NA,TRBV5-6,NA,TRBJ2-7,CASSLLDYEQYF,TGTGCCAGCAGCTTGTTAGATTACGAGCAGTACTTC
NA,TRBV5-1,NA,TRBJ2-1,CASTSGVAHNEQFF,TGCGCCAGCACCTCCGGGGTAGCCCACAATGAGCAGTTCTTC
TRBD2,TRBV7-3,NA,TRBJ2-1,CASSTLGVAGVNEQFF,TGTGCCAGCAGCACCCTCGGGGTAGCGGGAGTCAATGAGCAGTTCTTC
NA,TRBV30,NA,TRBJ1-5,CAWSASGNQPQHF,TGTGCCTGGAGTGCCTCGGGAAATCAGCCCCAGCATTTT
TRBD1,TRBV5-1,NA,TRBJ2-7,CASSGGSRGPYEQYF,TGCGCCAGCAGCGGGGGGAGCAGGGGGCCCTACGAGCAGTACTTC
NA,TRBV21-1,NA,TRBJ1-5,CASSKFIRQGWHGNQPQHF,TGTGCCAGCAGCAAATTCATCCGACAGGGGTGGCATGGCAATCAGCCCCAGCATTTT
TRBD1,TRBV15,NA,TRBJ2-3,CATSRETGIDTDTQYF,TGTGCCACCAGCAGAGAGACAGGGATCGACACAGATACGCAGTATTTT
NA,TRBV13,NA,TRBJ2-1,CASSFGRQSYNEQFF,TGTGCCAGCAGCTTCGGCAGACAGTCCTACAATGAGCAGTTCTTC
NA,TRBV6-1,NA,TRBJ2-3,CASSEIISTDTQYF,TGTGCCAGCAGTGAAATAATAAGCACAGATACGCAGTATTTT
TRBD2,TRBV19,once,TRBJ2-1,CASSRRASGEIYNEQFF,TGTGCCAGTAGTAGGAGGGCTAGCGGGGAGATATACAATGAGCAGTTCTTC